This TCR beta chain was sequenced for a study of shared clonotypes between healthy human individuals. Unmatched junction bases numbered 9, after V lost 10 bases and J lost 4 bases. The CDR3 runs 13 residues. In germline, CDR1 is MNHNY, CDR2 SVGAGI (reference sequence). The data were produced by immunoSEQ multiplex PCR, yet TCRdb's version contains in-frame clones alone and is incomplete. The sample lists more than 2 million clones; more than 90% were seen once. The clonotype was recovered from a young man in good health. J is TRBJ2-7 and V is TRBV6-6, with TRBD2 matching 8 bases. The specimen was naive CD4+ T cells sorted from blood. The subset was: CD45RA+ positively selected. The CDR3 protein is CATSAGDVYEQYF. The CDR3 DNA sequence: TGTGCCACGTCAGCGGGAGACGTATACGAGCAGTACTTC.